These T cell receptor beta chains were read from a single sample in a study of cytomegalovirus exposure and HLA in healthy donors. Assay used: immunoSEQ multiplex PCR; TCRdb lists only in-frame clones, some missing. The sample includes 90,000 to 140,000 clones, around 80% of them seen just once. Input material: PBMCs. Receptors originate from a man between 35 and 55 years old in good health and CMV-seropositive. Both conserved end residues are part of each CDR3. The D gene is left open where the match is weak. Size is stated for part of the rows, as once, few or many counts, or as a class when the clone is expanded.

d_call | j_call | clone_size | v_call | cdr3_aa | cdr3_nt
- | TRBJ2-1 | - | TRBV9 | CASSPSSYNEQFF | TGTGCCAGCAGCCCCTCTTCCTACAATGAGCAGTTCTTC
- | TRBJ2-7 | - | TRBV5-1 | CASSLEGYPGEQYF | TGCGCCAGCAGCTTGGAAGGGTACCCGGGAGAGCAGTACTTC
- | TRBJ2-7 | - | TRBV28 | CASSPRQHEQYF | TGTGCCAGCAGTCCCAGACAACACGAGCAGTACTTC
TRBD1 | TRBJ2-5 | - | TRBV19 | CARGSGQGLREQYF | TGTGCCCGAGGGTCGGGACAGGGGTTGCGGGAGCAGTACTTC
TRBD2 | TRBJ2-2 | few | TRBV9 | CASSVGTSNVPGELFF | TGTGCCAGCAGCGTAGGGACTAGTAATGTACCCGGGGAGCTGTTTTTT
- | TRBJ1-4 | - | TRBV2 | CASSEGRWASTNEKLFF | TGTGCCAGCAGTGAAGGACGGTGGGCTTCAACTAATGAAAAACTGTTTTTT
TRBD2 | TRBJ2-1 | - | TRBV4-2 | CASSLVSSGAGNEQFF | TGTGCCAGCAGCCTTGTGAGTAGCGGGGCAGGGAATGAGCAGTTCTTC
TRBD2 | TRBJ2-3 | - | TRBV19 | CASSMAGGLAGADTQYF | TGTGCCAGTAGTATGGCCGGGGGACTAGCGGGAGCAGATACGCAGTATTTT
- | TRBJ2-2 | - | TRBV28 | CASSPRSGELFF | TGTGCCAGCAGTCCCCGGTCAGGGGAGCTGTTTTTT
TRBD2 | TRBJ2-3 | once | TRBV29-1 | CSVVGLAGVDTQYF | TGCAGCGTTGTAGGACTAGCGGGAGTAGATACGCAGTATTTT
- | TRBJ1-5 | - | TRBV30 | CAWSIGGNSNQPQHF | TGTGCCTGGAGTATTGGGGGGAATAGCAATCAGCCCCAGCATTTT
- | TRBJ2-4 | - | TRBV5-6 | CASSLSTFVGTKNSQYF | TGTGCCAGCAGCTTGTCAACTTTTGTAGGTACCAAAAACAGTCAGTACTTC
- | TRBJ1-1 | - | TRBV6-6 | CASSYFRTTNTEAFF | TGTGCCAGCAGTTACTTTCGGACAACGAACACTGAAGCTTTCTTT
- | TRBJ1-1 | - | TRBV5-4 | CASSLNTEAFF | TGTGCCAGCAGCCTTAACACTGAAGCTTTCTTT
- | TRBJ2-7 | - | TRBV30 | CAWSVRAGSGEQYF | TGTGCCTGGAGTGTAAGGGCGGGGAGTGGGGAGCAGTACTTC
TRBD2 | TRBJ2-2 | - | TRBV15 | CATSRAGTRTGELFF | TGTGCCACCAGCAGAGCCGGGACTAGAACCGGGGAGCTGTTTTTT
- | TRBJ1-4 | - | TRBV29-1 | CSVEEGGDEKLFF | TGCAGCGTTGAAGAAGGAGGGGATGAAAAACTGTTTTTT
TRBD2 | TRBJ2-7 | - | TRBV6-6 | CASTLAGYEQYF | TGTGCCAGCACCCTAGCGGGGTACGAGCAGTACTTC
- | TRBJ2-7 | - | TRBV6-5 | CASSYTATYEQYF | TGTGCCAGCAGTTACACCGCTACCTACGAGCAGTACTTC
- | TRBJ2-7 | - | TRBV29-1 | CSVGRDLATYEQYF | TGCAGCGTTGGAAGGGACTTGGCCACCTACGAGCAGTACTTC
TRBD1 | TRBJ2-5 | - | TRBV9 | CASITQGWQETQYF | TGTGCCAGCATTACACAGGGGTGGCAAGAGACCCAGTACTTC
TRBD2 | TRBJ2-7 | - | TRBV23-1 | CASSQTSGGEGDEQYF | TGCGCCAGCAGTCAAACTAGCGGGGGAGAGGGGGACGAGCAGTACTTC
TRBD2 | TRBJ2-4 | - | TRBV5-4 | CASSLGSGGPRNSQYF | TGTGCCAGCAGCTTGGGGAGCGGGGGGCCAAGAAACAGTCAGTACTTC
- | TRBJ2-2 | many | TRBV10-1 | CASSALESGELFF | TGCGCCAGCAGTGCCCTAGAGTCCGGGGAGCTGTTTTTT
- | TRBJ2-3 | - | TRBV19 | CASSPYTDTQYF | TGTGCCAGTAGCCCCTACACAGATACGCAGTATTTT
- | TRBJ1-1 | - | TRBV5-1 | CASSLGGGTEAFF | TGCGCCAGCAGCTTGGGGGGGGGTACTGAAGCTTTCTTT
TRBD2 | TRBJ2-1 | - | TRBV7-2 | CASSLAGGPQYNEQFF | TGTGCCAGCAGCTTAGCGGGAGGGCCACAGTACAATGAGCAGTTCTTC
TRBD1 | TRBJ2-1 | - | TRBV27 | CASSDGTGGFSYNEQFF | TGTGCCAGCAGTGATGGGACAGGGGGTTTTTCCTACAATGAGCAGTTCTTC
- | TRBJ1-1 | - | TRBV7-9 | CASSLTVNTEAFF | TGTGCCAGCAGCTTGACTGTGAACACTGAAGCTTTCTTT
- | TRBJ2-1 | - | TRBV7-2 | CASSLTGSSYNEQFF | TGTGCCAGCAGCTTAACGGGTAGCTCCTACAATGAGCAGTTCTTC
TRBD2 | TRBJ2-3 | few | TRBV7-7 | CASSQGLAVTDTQYF | TGTGCTAGCAGCCAGGGACTAGCGGTCACAGATACGCAGTATTTT
TRBD1 | TRBJ2-7 | once | TRBV4-3 | CASSRETGNSYEQYF | TGCGCCAGCAGCCGCGAGACAGGGAACTCCTACGAGCAGTACTTC
TRBD2 | TRBJ2-1 | - | TRBV18 | CASSPGAGGPYNEQFF | TGTGCCAGCTCACCAGGAGCGGGAGGCCCTTACAATGAGCAGTTCTTC
- | TRBJ1-2 | - | TRBV29-1 | CSVEDERGKSYGYTF | TGCAGCGTTGAAGATGAGCGGGGAAAGTCCTATGGCTACACCTTC
TRBD1 | TRBJ1-5 | few | TRBV28 | CASSFDRTGRGNQPQHF | TGTGCCAGCAGTTTTGACAGGACAGGCCGAGGTAATCAGCCCCAGCATTTT
- | TRBJ1-1 | - | TRBV29-1 | CSVVRAVNTEAFF | TGCAGCGTTGTGAGGGCCGTGAACACTGAAGCTTTCTTT
TRBD1 | TRBJ2-7 | - | TRBV9 | CASSARDSRSYEQYF | TGTGCCAGCAGCGCCCGGGACAGCCGCTCCTACGAGCAGTACTTC
- | TRBJ1-3 | - | TRBV28 | CASSLEIRSGNTIYF | TGTGCCAGCAGTTTGGAGATCCGCTCTGGAAACACCATATATTTT
- | TRBJ2-7 | - | TRBV7-8 | CASSMAGTYEQYF | TGTGCCAGCAGCATGGCGGGGACCTACGAGCAGTACTTC
TRBD2 | TRBJ2-1 | - | TRBV4-1 | CASSQELAGDNEQFF | TGCGCCAGCAGCCAAGAACTAGCGGGAGACAATGAGCAGTTCTTC
- | TRBJ2-5 | - | TRBV7-6 | CASSNDNQGYF | TGTGCCAGCAGTAACGATAACCAGGGGTACTTC
TRBD1 | TRBJ1-2 | few | TRBV6-1 | CASSGGQVGGYTF | TGTGCCAGCAGTGGAGGACAGGTCGGCGGCTACACCTTC
- | TRBJ2-7 | - | TRBV11-3 | CASAGGYEQYF | TGTGCCAGCGCTGGAGGGTACGAGCAGTACTTC
- | TRBJ1-2 | - | TRBV5-4 | CASSSPTTGRSYTF | TGTGCCAGCAGCTCCCCCACGACGGGGAGAAGCTACACCTTC
- | TRBJ2-7 | - | TRBV7-2 | CASSLRGGLGGEQYF | TGTGCCAGCAGCTTAAGAGGTGGGTTGGGAGGCGAGCAGTACTTC